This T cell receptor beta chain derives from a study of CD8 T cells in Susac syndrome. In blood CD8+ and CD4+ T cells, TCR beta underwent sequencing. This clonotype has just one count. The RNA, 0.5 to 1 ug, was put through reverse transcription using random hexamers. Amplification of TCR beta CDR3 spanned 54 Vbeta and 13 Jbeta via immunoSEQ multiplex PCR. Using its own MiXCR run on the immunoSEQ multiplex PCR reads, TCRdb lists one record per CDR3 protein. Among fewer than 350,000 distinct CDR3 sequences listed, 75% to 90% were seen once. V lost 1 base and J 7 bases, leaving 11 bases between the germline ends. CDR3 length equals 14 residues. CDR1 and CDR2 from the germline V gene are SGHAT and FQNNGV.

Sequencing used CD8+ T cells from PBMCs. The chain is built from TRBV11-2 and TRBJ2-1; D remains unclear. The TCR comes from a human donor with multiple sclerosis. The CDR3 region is CASSLVGEHNEQFF. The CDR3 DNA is TGTGCCAGCAGCTTAGTTGGGGAACATAATGAGCAGTTCTTC.